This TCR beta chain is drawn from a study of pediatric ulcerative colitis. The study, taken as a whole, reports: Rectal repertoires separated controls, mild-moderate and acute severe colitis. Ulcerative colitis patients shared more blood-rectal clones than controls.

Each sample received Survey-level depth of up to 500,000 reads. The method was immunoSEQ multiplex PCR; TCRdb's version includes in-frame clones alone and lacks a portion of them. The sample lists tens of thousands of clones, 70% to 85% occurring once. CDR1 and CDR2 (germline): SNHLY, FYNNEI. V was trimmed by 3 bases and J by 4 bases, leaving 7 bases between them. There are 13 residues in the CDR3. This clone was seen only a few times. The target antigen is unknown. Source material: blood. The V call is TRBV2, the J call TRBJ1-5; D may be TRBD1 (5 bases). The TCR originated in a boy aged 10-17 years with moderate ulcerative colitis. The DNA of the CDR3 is TGTGCCAGCAGTGATACAGGTAATCAGCCCCAGCATTTT. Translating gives CASSDTGNQPQHF.